The present entry profiles one T cell receptor beta chain with its context. Original processing methods: Using reference gene primer amplification, nucleated cell counts were estimated. TCRdb's copy holds only in-frame clones and misses some; the assay was immunoSEQ multiplex PCR. Clone size and V and J calls were adopted from that table, with D and trimming inferred from the DNA. The sample lists fewer than 200,000 clones; 89% were seen once. CDR1 SNHLY and CDR2 FYNNEI come from the germline V gene. The CDR3 has 16 residues. The J segment lost 9 bases and the V segment lost 9 bases, leaving 13 bases of the junction unmatched. These data belong to a study of blood T cell repertoires in COVID-19. Study at large: Collection of acute and convalescent COVID-19 samples took place in the United States, Italy and Spain. PBMCs, B-cell-depleted T cells, or T cells were the source of the cDNA or gDNA that made up the material.

Specimen: peripheral blood. The chain employs TRBV2 and TRBJ2-1; 14 nucleotides align to TRBD2. This receptor was taken from a man between 18 and 29 years old who had recovered from COVID-19. CDR3 DNA: TGTGCCAGAGAATCGGGACTAGCGGGAGCCAAGGGTGAGCAGTTCTTC. It yields the protein CARESGLAGAKGEQFF.